This passage covers 14 T cell receptor beta chains from one sample sequenced in a study of blood T cell repertoires in COVID-19. Using immunoSEQ multiplex PCR, the repertoire was profiled, and TCRdb retains in-frame clones only, with some absent. The sample consists of about 58,000 clones, around 81% of them appearing once. The specimen was peripheral blood. These TCRs come from a human donor in a cohort sampled during active COVID-19.

This clone has a single count. The chain couples TRBV9 to TRBJ2-5, with 13 bases aligning to TRBD2. The CDR3 consists of 17 residues. The germline CDR1 and CDR2 sequences are SGDLS and YYNGEE. The junction had 8 bases not matched to a gene; V was cut back by 2 bases and J by 4 bases. The CDR3 spells CASSVRPTSGRIETQYF. The CDR3 bases are TGTGCCAGCAGCGTGAGACCGACTAGCGGGAGGATAGAGACCCAGTACTTC. Supplemented by reference TRBV9 and TRBJ2-5, the full variable domain reads DSGVTQTPKHLITATGQRVTLRCSPRSGDLSVYWYQQSLDQGLQFLIQYYNGEERAKGNILERFSAQQFPDLHSELNLSSLELGDSALYFCASSVRPTSGRIETQYFGPGTRLLVL.

The V call is TRBV28, the J call TRBJ1-2, with D uncertain. Germline values: CDR1 MDHEN, CDR2 SYDVKM. The ends were cut back, 2 bases at V and 5 bases at J, with 9 bases in the middle. This CDR3 spans 13 amino acids. The CDR3 loop reads CASSLLERYGYTF. The CDR3 bases are TGTGCCAGCAGTTTACTAGAGCGGTATGGCTACACCTTC.

The CDR3 DNA sequence: TGTGCCAGCAGCTTGGCTTACATGGACGAGCAGTACTTC. It translates to CASSLAYMDEQYF. The V and J genes are TRBV5-6 and TRBJ2-7; D gene uncertain. Germline CDR1 is SGHDT and CDR2 is YYEEEE. V was cut by 0 bases and J by 5 bases, with 9 bases left in between. The CDR3 totals 13 residues. The whole variable domain, remainder taken from reference TRBV5-6 and TRBJ2-7, is DAGVTQSPTHLIKTRGQQVTLRCSPKSGHDTVSWYQQALGQGPQFIFQYYEEEERQRGNFPDRFSGHQFPNYSSELNVNALLLGDSALYLCASSLAYMDEQYFGPGTRLTVT.

The chain links TRBV5-1 to TRBJ2-7; 9 bases fit TRBD2. The CDR3 sequence is 16 residues long. Germline loops: CDR1 SGHRS, CDR2 YFSETQ. With V trimmed by 0 bases and J by 4 bases, 8 bases remained unmatched. CDR3 in DNA: TGCGCCAGCAGCTTGGGGGCTAGCGGGGAAGGGTACGAGCAGTACTTC. Amino acids: CASSLGASGEGYEQYF.

This chain joins TRBV5-6 and TRBJ1-2; D is uncertain. The CDR3 runs to 14 residues. With 0 bases removed from V and 3 bases from J, the gap between germline ends came to 9 bases. The V gene's germline CDR1 is SGHDT and CDR2 YYEEEE. CDR3 DNA: TGTGCCAGCAGCTTGGGTTCCGGGGACTATGGCTACACCTTC. This translates into CASSLGSGDYGYTF. The entire variable domain, with the rest obtained from reference TRBV5-6 and TRBJ1-2, is as follows: DAGVTQSPTHLIKTRGQQVTLRCSPKSGHDTVSWYQQALGQGPQFIFQYYEEEERQRGNFPDRFSGHQFPNYSSELNVNALLLGDSALYLCASSLGSGDYGYTFGSGTRLTVV.

The chain uses TRBV14 and TRBJ1-4, with a weak D call TRBD1 (5 bases). CDR3 length equals 16 residues. V gave up 4 bases and J gave up 2 bases, with 14 bases separating them. CDR1 SGHDN and CDR2 FVKESK come from the germline V gene. CDR3 loop: CASSPSTVPTNEKLFF. For the CDR3, the DNA is TGTGCCAGCAGCCCATCGACAGTACCCACTAATGAAAAACTGTTTTTT.

The gene calls are TRBV6-4 and TRBJ2-3; D perhaps matches TRBD1 (5 bases). The CDR3 covers 13 residues. The germline V gene encodes CDR1 MRHNA and CDR2 SNTAGT. V dropped 3 bases and J dropped 2 bases, with 6 bases sitting between them. The CDR3 DNA reads TGTGCCAGCAGTGAAGGGGACACAGATACGCAGTATTTT. It encodes CASSEGDTDTQYF.

This sequence joins TRBV15 and TRBJ2-1, with D possibly matching TRBD2 (5 bases). V lost 1 base and J 5 bases, leaving 21 bases between the germline ends. The CDR3 is 18 residues long. Per the germline V gene, CDR1 is LNHNV and CDR2 is YYDKDF (reference sequence). The chain's CDR3 is CATSRGEGTARFNNEQFF. CDR3 DNA: TGTGCCACCAGCAGAGGAGAGGGAACAGCCCGCTTCAACAATGAGCAGTTCTTC.

V usage is TRBV19 and J usage is TRBJ2-7, with D possibly TRBD1 on 6 matching bases. V was cut by 5 bases and J by 2 bases, with 13 bases left in between. CDR1 and CDR2 from the germline V gene are LNHDA and SQIVND (reference sequence). The CDR3 covers 14 residues. This CDR3 reads CASSSPGHTYEQYF. CDR3 DNA: TGTGCCAGTAGTTCCCCGGGACATACCTACGAGCAGTACTTC.

The V and J genes are TRBV19 and TRBJ2-7; tentative D call: TRBD1 (7 bases). The CDR3 contains 15 residues. Germline assignment: CDR1 LNHDA and CDR2 SQIVND (reference sequence). V was clipped by 5 bases and J by 1 base, with 15 bases between them. The CDR3 sequence: CASSAGQPKSYEQYF. CDR3 bases: TGTGCCAGTAGTGCGGGACAGCCTAAATCCTACGAGCAGTACTTC.

The chain employs TRBV19 and TRBJ2-7, with 13 bases fitting TRBD2. Per the germline V gene, CDR1 is LNHDA and CDR2 is SQIVND (reference sequence). This CDR3 contains 18 residues. Trimming cost V 5 bases and J 9 bases; bases outside gene matches: 19. In DNA form, the CDR3 reads TGTGCCAGTAGTTCCGGACTAGCGGGAGAGGAGAATATTTATGGGCAGTACTTC. As protein: CASSSGLAGEENIYGQYF.

The chain links TRBV7-9 to TRBJ1-2; 9 positions match TRBD1. CDR1 and CDR2 from the germline V gene are SEHNR and FQNEAQ (reference sequence). Germline trimming cut 4 bases from V and 6 bases from J; bases unmatched to any gene: 12. This CDR3 contains 16 residues. CDR3 DNA sequence: TGTGCCAGCAGCTCGCCCCCCGGGACAGGGCGAAATGGCTACACCTTC. As protein: CASSSPPGTGRNGYTF.

V gene TRBV9 combines with J gene TRBJ2-1; 9 nucleotides agree with TRBD2. The CDR3 covers 16 residues. After removal of 4 bases from V and 3 bases from J, the junction contained 8 bases not matched to a gene. The V gene's germline CDR1 is SGDLS and CDR2 YYNGEE. CDR3 amino acids: CASSPAGGRVYNEQFF. CDR3 bases: TGTGCCAGCAGCCCCGCGGGCGGGAGGGTCTACAATGAGCAGTTCTTC.

The V gene is TRBV15, the J gene TRBJ1-5, with D uncertain. The V gene's germline CDR1 is LNHNV and CDR2 YYDKDF (reference sequence). V shed 0 bases and J shed 9 bases, with 15 bases lying between them. CDR3 length equals 15 residues. CDR3 in DNA: TGTGCCACCAGCAGAGATCGGTCAGGAATTCGGCCCCAGCATTTT. This sequence encodes CATSRDRSGIRPQHF.